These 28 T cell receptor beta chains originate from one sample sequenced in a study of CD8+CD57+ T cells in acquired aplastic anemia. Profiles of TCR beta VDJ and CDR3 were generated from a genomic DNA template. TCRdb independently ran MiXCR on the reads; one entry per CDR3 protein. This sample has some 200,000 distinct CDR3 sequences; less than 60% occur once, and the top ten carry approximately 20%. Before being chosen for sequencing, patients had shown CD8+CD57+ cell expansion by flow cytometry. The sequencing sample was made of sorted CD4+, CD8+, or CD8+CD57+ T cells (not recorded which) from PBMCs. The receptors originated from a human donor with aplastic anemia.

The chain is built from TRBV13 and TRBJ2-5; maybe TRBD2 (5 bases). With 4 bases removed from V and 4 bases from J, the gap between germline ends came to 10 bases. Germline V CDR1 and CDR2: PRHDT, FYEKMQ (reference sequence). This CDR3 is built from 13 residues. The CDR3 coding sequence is TGTGCCAGCAGCTCGCCTCGGGGAGAGACCCAGTACTTC. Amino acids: CASSSPRGETQYF.

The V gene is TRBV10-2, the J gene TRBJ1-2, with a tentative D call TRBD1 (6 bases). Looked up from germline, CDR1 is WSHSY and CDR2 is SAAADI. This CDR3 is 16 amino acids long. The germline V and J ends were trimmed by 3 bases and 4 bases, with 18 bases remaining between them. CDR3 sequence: CASSDHPLTGIYGYTF. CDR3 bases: TGCGCCAGCAGTGATCACCCTCTCACAGGGATCTATGGCTACACCTTC.

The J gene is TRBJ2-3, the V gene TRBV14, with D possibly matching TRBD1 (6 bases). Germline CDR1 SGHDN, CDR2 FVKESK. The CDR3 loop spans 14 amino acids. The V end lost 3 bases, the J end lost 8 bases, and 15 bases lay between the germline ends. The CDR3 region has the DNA TGTGCCAGCAGCCATCGACAGGCCCCGGGTACGCAGTATTTT. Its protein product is CASSHRQAPGTQYF.

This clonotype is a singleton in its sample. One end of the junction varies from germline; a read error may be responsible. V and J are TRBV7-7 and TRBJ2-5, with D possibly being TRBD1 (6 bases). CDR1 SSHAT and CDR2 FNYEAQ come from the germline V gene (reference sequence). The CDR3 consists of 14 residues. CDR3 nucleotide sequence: TGTGCTAGCAGCTTGCGCAGGGGAGAAGAGACCCAGTACTTC. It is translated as CASSLRRGEETQYF.

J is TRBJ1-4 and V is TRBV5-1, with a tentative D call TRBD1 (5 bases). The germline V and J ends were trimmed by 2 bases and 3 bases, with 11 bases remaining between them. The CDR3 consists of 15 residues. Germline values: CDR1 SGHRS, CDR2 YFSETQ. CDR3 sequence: CASSLRGAANEKLFF. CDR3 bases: TGCGCCAGCAGCTTACGAGGGGCGGCTAATGAAAAACTGTTTTTT. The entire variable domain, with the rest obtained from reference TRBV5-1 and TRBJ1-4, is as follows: KAGVTQTPRYLIKTRGQQVTLSCSPISGHRSVSWYQQTPGQGLQFLFEYFSETQRNKGNFPGRFSGRQFSNSRSEMNVSTLELGDSALYLCASSLRGAANEKLFFGSGTQLSVL.

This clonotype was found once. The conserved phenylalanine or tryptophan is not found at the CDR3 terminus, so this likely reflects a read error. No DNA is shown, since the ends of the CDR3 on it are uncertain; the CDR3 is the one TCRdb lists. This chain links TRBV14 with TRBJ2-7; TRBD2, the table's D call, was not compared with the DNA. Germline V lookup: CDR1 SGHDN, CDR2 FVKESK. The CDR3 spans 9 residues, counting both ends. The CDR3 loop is CASSELLAG.

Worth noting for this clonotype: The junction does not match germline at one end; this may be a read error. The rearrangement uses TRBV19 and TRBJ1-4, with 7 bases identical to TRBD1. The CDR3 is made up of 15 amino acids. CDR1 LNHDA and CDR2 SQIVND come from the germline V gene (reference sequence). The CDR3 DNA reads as TGTGCCAGTAGGCCAACGGGACAGAGAAATGAAAAACCGTTTTTT. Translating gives CASRPTGQRNEKPFF.

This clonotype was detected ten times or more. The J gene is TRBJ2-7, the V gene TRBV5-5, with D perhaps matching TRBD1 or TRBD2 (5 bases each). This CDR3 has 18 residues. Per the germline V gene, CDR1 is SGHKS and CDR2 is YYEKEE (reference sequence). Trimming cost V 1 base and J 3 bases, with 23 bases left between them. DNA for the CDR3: TGTGCCAGCAGCTTGCGGTCATTTCATCAGGGAGAGTTCTACGAGCAGTACTTC. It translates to CASSLRSFHQGEFYEQYF.

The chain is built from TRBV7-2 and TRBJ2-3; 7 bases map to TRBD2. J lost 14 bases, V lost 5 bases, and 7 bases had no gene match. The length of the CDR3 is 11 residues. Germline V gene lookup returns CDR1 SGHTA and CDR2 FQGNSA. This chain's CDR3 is CASSPGLLLYF. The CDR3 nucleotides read TGTGCCAGCAGCCCGGGACTATTGCTGTATTTT.

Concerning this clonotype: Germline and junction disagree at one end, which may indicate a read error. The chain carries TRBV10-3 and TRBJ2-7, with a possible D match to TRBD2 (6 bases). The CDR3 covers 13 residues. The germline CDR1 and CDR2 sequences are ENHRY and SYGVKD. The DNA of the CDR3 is TGTGCCATTAGTGCGGGGAGCTCTGACGAGCAGTACTTC. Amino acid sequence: CAISAGSSDEQYF.

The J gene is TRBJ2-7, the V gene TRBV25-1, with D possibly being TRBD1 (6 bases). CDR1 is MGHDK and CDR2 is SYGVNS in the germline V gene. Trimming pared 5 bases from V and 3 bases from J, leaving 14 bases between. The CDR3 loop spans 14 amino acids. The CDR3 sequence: CASSPFTGIYEQYF. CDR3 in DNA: TGTGCCAGCAGTCCCTTTACAGGGATCTACGAGCAGTACTTC.

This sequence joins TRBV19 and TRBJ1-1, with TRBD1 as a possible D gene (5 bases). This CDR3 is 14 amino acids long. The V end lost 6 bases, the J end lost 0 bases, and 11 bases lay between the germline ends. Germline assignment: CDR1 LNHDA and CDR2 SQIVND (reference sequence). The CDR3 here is CASRDNPVNTEAFF. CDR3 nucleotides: TGTGCCAGTAGGGACAATCCGGTGAACACTGAAGCTTTCTTT.

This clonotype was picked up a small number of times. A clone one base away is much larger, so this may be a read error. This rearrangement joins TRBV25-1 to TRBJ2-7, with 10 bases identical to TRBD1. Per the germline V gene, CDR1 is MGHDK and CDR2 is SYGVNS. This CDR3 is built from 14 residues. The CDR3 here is CACRPGQGIHEQYF. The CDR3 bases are TGTGCCTGCAGACCGGGACAGGGGATCCACGAGCAGTACTTC.

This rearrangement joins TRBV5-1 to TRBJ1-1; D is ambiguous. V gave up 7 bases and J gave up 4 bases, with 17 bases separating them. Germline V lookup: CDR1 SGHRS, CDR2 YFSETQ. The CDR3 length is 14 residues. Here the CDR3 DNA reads TGCGCCAGCTCGAGCTGGGGTGTTGTCACTGAAGCTTTCTTT. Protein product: CASSSWGVVTEAFF.

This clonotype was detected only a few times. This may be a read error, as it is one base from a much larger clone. CDR3 bases: TGTGCCAGTAGTATAGAACGACGGGATGATGGCTGCACCTTC. Protein sequence: CASSIERRDDGCTF. The rearrangement joins TRBV19 to TRBJ1-2; D call uncertain. Germline CDR1 reads LNHDA; CDR2 reads SQIVND (reference sequence). This CDR3 comprises 14 residues.

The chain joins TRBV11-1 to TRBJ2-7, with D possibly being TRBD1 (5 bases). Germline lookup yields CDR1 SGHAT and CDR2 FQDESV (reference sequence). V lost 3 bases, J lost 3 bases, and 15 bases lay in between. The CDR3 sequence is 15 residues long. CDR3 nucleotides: TGTGCCAGCAGCTTCCAAGTGACAGAGAACTACGAGCAGTACTTC. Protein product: CASSFQVTENYEQYF.

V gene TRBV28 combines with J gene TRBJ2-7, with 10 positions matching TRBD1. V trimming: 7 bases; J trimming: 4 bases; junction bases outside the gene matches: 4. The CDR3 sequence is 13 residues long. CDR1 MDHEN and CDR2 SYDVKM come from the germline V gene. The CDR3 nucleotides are TGTGCCAGCACCGGGACAGGGGAGTACGAGCAGTACTTC. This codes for CASTGTGEYEQYF.

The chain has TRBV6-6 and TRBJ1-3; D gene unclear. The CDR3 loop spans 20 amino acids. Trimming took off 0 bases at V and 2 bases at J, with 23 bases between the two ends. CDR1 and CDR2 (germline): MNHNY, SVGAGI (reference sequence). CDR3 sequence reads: CASSYSPRHRPASAGNTIYF. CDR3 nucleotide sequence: TGTGCCAGCAGTTACTCGCCGCGGCACCGGCCGGCCTCAGCTGGAAACACCATATATTTT.

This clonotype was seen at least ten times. CDR3 amino acids: CASSYSGGTYQETQYF. CDR3 DNA: TGTGCCAGCAGTTACTCGGGGGGGACGTACCAAGAGACCCAGTACTTC. This sequence joins TRBV6-5 and TRBJ2-5; TRBD2 agrees at 7 bases. The germline V gene encodes CDR1 MNHEY and CDR2 SVGAGI. This CDR3 spans 16 amino acids. After removal of 0 bases from V and 0 bases from J, the junction contained 4 bases not matched to a gene.

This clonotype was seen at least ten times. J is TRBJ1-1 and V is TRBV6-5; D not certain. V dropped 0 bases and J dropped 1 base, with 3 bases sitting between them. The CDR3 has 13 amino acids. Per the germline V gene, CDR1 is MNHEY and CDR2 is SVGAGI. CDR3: CASSYSRNTEAFF. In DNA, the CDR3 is TGTGCCAGCAGTTACTCTAGGAACACTGAAGCTTTCTTT.

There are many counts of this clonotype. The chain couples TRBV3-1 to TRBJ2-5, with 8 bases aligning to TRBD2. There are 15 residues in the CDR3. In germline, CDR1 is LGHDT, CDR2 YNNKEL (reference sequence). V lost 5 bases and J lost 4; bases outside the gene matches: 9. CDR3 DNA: TGTGCCAGCAGCTTGCGTCCCGGGACTAGAGAGACCCAGTACTTC. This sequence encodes CASSLRPGTRETQYF.

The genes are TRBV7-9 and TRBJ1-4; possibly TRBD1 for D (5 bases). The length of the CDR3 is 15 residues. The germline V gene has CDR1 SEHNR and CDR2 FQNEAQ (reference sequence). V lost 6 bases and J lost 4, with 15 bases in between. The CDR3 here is CASRLRGTFNEKLFF. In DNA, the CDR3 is TGTGCCAGCAGGCTCCGCGGGACGTTTAATGAAAAACTGTTTTTT.

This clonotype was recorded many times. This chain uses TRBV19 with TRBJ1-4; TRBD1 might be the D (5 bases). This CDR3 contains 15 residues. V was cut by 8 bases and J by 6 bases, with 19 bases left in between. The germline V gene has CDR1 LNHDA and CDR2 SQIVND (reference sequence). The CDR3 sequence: CASSSTGTLDEKLFF. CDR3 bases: TGTGCCAGTTCTTCAACCGGGACCCTTGATGAAAAACTGTTTTTT. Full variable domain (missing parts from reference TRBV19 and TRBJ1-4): DGGITQSPKYLFRKEGQNVTLSCEQNLNHDAMYWYRQDPGQGLRLIYYSQIVNDFQKGDIAEGYSVSREKKESFPLTVTSAQKNPTAFYLCASSSTGTLDEKLFFGSGTQLSVL.

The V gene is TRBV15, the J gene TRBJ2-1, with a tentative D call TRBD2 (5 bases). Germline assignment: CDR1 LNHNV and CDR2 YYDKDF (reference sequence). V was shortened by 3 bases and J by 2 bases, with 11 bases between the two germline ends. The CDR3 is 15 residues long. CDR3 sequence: CATSSGDQPYNEQFF. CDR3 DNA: TGTGCCACCAGCAGCGGGGATCAGCCCTACAATGAGCAGTTCTTC.

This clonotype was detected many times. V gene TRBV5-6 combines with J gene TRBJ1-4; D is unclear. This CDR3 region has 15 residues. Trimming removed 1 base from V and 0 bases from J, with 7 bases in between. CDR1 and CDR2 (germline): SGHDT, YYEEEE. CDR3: CASSLFVSTNEKLFF. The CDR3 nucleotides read TGTGCCAGCAGCTTGTTCGTCTCAACTAATGAAAAACTGTTTTTT. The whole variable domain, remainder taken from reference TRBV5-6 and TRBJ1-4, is DAGVTQSPTHLIKTRGQQVTLRCSPKSGHDTVSWYQQALGQGPQFIFQYYEEEERQRGNFPDRFSGHQFPNYSSELNVNALLLGDSALYLCASSLFVSTNEKLFFGSGTQLSVL.

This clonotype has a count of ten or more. The CDR3 here is CASSGPSYEQYF. CDR3 nucleotide sequence: TGTGCCAGCAGTGGGCCGTCCTACGAGCAGTACTTC. The rearrangement links TRBV2 to TRBJ2-7; unclear D gene. V was trimmed by 4 bases and J by 1 base, leaving 5 bases between them. CDR1 is SNHLY and CDR2 is FYNNEI in the germline V gene. The CDR3 is made up of 12 amino acids. The full variable domain, in which reference TRBV2 and TRBJ2-7 provide the parts outside the CDR3, is EPEVTQTPSHQVTQMGQEVILRCVPISNHLYFYWYRQILGQKVEFLVSFYNNEISEKSEIFDDQFSVERPDGSNFTLKIRSTKLEDSAMYFCASSGPSYEQYFGPGTRLTVT.

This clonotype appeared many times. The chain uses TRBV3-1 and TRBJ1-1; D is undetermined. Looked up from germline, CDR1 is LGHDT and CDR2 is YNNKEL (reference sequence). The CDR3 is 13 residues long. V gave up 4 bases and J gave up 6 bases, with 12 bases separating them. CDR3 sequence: CASSRVVGSEAFF. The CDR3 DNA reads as TGTGCCAGCAGCCGCGTTGTAGGTTCTGAAGCTTTCTTT.

Here the CDR3 reads CSVPVGVSGYTF. DNA of the CDR3: TGCAGCGTTCCAGTCGGGGTGAGTGGCTACACCTTC. This rearrangement joins TRBV29-1 to TRBJ1-2; D is undetermined. Looked up from germline, CDR1 is SQVTM and CDR2 is ANQGSEA. This CDR3 spans 12 amino acids. With 5 bases removed from V and 7 bases from J, the gap between germline ends came to 14 bases.